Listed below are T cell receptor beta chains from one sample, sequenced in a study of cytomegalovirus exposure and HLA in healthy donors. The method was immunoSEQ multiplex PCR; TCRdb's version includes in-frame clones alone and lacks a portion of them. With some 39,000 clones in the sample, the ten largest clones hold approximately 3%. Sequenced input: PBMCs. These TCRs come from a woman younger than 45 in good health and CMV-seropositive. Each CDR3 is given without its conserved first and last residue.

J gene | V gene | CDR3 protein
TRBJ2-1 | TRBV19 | ATRSDRSSYNEQF
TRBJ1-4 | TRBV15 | ATSPQFQGNEKLF
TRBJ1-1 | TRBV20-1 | SAPGLTQAF
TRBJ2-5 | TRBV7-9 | ASSYIRETQY
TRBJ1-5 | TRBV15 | ATSRQDRGNQPQH
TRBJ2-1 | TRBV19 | AIRAGNEQF
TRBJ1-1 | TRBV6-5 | ASSYSSASEAF
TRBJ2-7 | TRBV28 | ASSEGADTDSYEQY
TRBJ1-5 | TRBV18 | ASSPSQPTGLGQPQH
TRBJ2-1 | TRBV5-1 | ASSLGRTADNEQF
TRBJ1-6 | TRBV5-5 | ASSLVRNSPLH
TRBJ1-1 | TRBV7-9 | ASSLEGGTEAF
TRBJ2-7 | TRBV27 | ASSFGGGAYEQY
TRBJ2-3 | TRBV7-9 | ASSLALAGGMSTDTQY
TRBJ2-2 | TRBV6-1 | ASSSEISTGELF
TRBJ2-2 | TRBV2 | ASSEGTGGTGELF
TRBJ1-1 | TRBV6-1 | ASSVRGGPTEAF
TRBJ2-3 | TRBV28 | ASSLWGGESDTQY
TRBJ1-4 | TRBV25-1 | ASSEGQFVEKLF
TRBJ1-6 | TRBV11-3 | ASSFGQGQVSPLH
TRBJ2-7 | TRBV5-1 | ASSPGDRPYEQY
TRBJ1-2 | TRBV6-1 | ASSEVFGGDVYGYT
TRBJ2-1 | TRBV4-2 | ASSQLDSSYNEQF
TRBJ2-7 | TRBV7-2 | ASSLWQGEDEQY
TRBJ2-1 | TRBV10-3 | AISEPDRATNEQF
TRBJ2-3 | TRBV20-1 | SAISTDTQY
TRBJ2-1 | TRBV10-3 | AISNYDNEQF
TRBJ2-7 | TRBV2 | ARGTSGGIGQY
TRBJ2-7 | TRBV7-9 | ASSHAGGLYEQY
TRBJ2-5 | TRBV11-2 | ASSLDRAETQY
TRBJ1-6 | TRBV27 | ASSPRSGSPLH
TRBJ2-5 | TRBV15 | ATSSPRGGAETQY
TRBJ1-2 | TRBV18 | ASSPQVSLGANYGYT
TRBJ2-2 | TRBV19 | ASSMEGLGVTNTGELF
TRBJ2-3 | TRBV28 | ASTSAGDTQY
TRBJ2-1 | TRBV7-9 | ASSPRTSGDEQF
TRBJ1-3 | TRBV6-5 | ASRMTGVGNTIY
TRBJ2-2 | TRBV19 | ASSRRGRGNTGELF
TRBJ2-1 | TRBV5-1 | ASSGGQASNEQF
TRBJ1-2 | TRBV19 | ASSTTTGLGYT
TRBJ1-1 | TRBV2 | ASTFRDTEAF
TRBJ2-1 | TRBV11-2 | ASSSRSYNEQF
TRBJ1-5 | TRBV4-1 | ASSQGGLSNQPQH
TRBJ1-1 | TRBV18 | ASSRPGQEAF
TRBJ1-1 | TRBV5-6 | ASSRNSNTEAF
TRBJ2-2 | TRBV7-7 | ASSPSGGNTGELF
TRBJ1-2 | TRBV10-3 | AINGGAGYGYT
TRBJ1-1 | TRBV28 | ASSTGAGTEAF
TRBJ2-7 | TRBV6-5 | ASSSGQGALREQY
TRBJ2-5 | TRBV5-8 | ASSRGASSRLGTQY
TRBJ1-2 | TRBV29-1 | SDGGWEGYGYT
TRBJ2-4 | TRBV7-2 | ASRSDRAGNIQY
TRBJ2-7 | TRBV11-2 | ASSLGRGSYEQY